This TCR beta chain was identified in a study of blood T cell repertoires in COVID-19. The wider study: Donors in the United States, Italy and Spain gave samples during acute or convalescent COVID-19. Sources were T cells, B-cell-depleted T cells, or PBMCs; the material itself was cDNA or gDNA.

Original data processing: Reference gene primer amplification in the assay estimated nucleated cell counts. Using immunoSEQ multiplex PCR, the repertoire was profiled, and TCRdb retains in-frame clones only, with some absent. V, J and clone size derive from that table, while D and trimming were established from the DNA sequence. The sample records roughly 130,000 clones, 70% to 85% being singletons. The CDR3 has 19 amino acids. In germline, CDR1 is SGHNT, CDR2 YYREEE (reference sequence). V gave up 0 bases and J gave up 3 bases; unmatched junction bases: 9. The sequence was collected from a woman in her 70s with acute or convalescent COVID-19. The sample comprised peripheral blood. The chain carries TRBV5-4 and TRBJ1-4, with 12 bases lining up with TRBD1. CDR3 coding DNA: TGTGCCAGCAGCTTGGGACCGGGACAGGGGGCAGCAGCTAATGAAAAACTGTTTTTT. This codes for CASSLGPGQGAAANEKLFF.